The TCR beta chain described here comes from a study of blood T cell repertoires in COVID-19. Study-wide context: The origin of the acute and convalescent COVID-19 samples was the United States, Italy and Spain. In each case, the material was cDNA or gDNA derived from T cells, B-cell-depleted T cells, or PBMCs.

CDR1 is SGHDN, CDR2 FVKESK, per germline. With 0 bases clipped from V and 5 bases from J, the junction kept 7 bases outside the gene matches. The CDR3 contains 16 residues. How the authors handled the data: Reference gene primer amplification in the assay estimated nucleated cell counts. This table comes from immunoSEQ multiplex PCR, and its TCRdb copy is limited to in-frame clones, with some not included. For V, J and clone size, that table is used; D and trimming come from the DNA. Of 55,000 to 80,000 clones listed, roughly four fifths were seen once; the top ten hold roughly 20%. What was sequenced was peripheral blood. This clonotype was sampled from a man in his fifties or sixties with acute or convalescent COVID-19. The chain employs TRBV14 and TRBJ2-3; TRBD2 agrees at 8 bases. CDR3 sequence reads: CASSQEASLAGDTQYF. DNA of the CDR3: TGTGCCAGCAGCCAAGAAGCTAGTCTAGCGGGAGATACGCAGTATTTT.